This TCR beta chain was sequenced in a study of blood T cells in healthy people across ages. There were healthy Caucasian individuals from Russia, aged roughly 6 to 100, serving as donors. A sample-barcoded 5' primer and a J-beta primer mix were used in a second PCR of roughly 7 to 11 cycles. TCRdb fed the 5' RACE reads into MiXCR, producing one record per CDR3 protein. The sample contains around 1.1 million distinct CDR3 sequences, about two fifths of which appear only once. Study results and caveats: Changes seen in expanded clonotypes were possibly confounded by donor CMV status left unknown.

As concerns this clonotype: What it recognizes is unknown.

Trimming removed 0 bases from V and 4 bases from J; junction bases left unmatched: 14. From germline, CDR1 is DFQATT and CDR2 SNEGSKA (reference sequence). The CDR3 totals 17 residues. The chain combines TRBV20-1 with TRBJ1-2; 7 bases agree with TRBD1. The material sequenced was blood. This receptor was taken from a man aged 18 to 35 in good health. CDR3 in amino acids: CSARDRVPQGRVYGYTF. CDR3 sequence (DNA): TGCAGTGCTAGAGACAGGGTCCCACAGGGGCGCGTCTATGGCTACACCTTC.